A selection of T cell receptor beta chains follows, all from one sample in a study of beta chain features in type 1 diabetes. Clones were sequenced by immunoSEQ multiplex PCR, and TCRdb holds only the in-frame ones, with some missing. The sample has roughly 130,000 clones, approximately 16% seen once. Material: central memory CD4+ T cells from blood. The receptors originated from a man under 40 with type 1 diabetes. The CDR3 runs from the conserved cysteine through the conserved F or W. D genes are given only for firm matches. The size field is filled for only some rows; it gives once, few, many or a size class.

TRBV10-1	-	few	TRBJ1-2	TGCGCCAGCAGTGACACCTTGAATGGCTACACCTTC	CASSDTLNGYTF
TRBV29-1	-	few	TRBJ1-2	TGCAGCGTTGGGGAGACAGTTTATGGCTACACCTTC	CSVGETVYGYTF
TRBV10-3	-	many	TRBJ1-3	TGTGCCACCGTCGGCGGGGGAAACACCATATATTTT	CATVGGGNTIYF
TRBV2	-	-	TRBJ2-7	TGTGCCAGCAGGGGAGGACAGAATTACGAGCAGTACTTC	CASRGGQNYEQYF
TRBV7-2	TRBD1	-	TRBJ1-2	TGTGCCAGCAGCTCATCCGGGACAGGGAGCTATGGCTACACCTTC	CASSSSGTGSYGYTF
TRBV9	-	few	TRBJ1-1	TGTGCCAGCAGCGTAGGGGCTAACATGAACACTGAAGCTTTCTTT	CASSVGANMNTEAFF
TRBV19	-	-	TRBJ1-2	TGTGCCAGTAGTACAGGACAGCCCTATGGCTACACCTTC	CASSTGQPYGYTF
TRBV7-9	-	few	TRBJ2-7	TGTGCCAGCAGCTTAACGTCGCACGAGCAGTACTTC	CASSLTSHEQYF
TRBV27	-	-	TRBJ1-1	TGTGCCAGCAGTTTATCGCAGGGGACCACTGAAGCTTTCTTT	CASSLSQGTTEAFF
TRBV5-6	-	once	TRBJ2-1	TGTGCCAGCAGCTTCGGGGGTGAGCAGTTCTTC	CASSFGGEQFF
TRBV6-1	-	-	TRBJ1-1	TGTGCCAGCAGTGAGCTTTTGAACACTGAAGCTTTCTTT	CASSELLNTEAFF
TRBV2	-	many	TRBJ2-3	TGTGCCAGCAGTGACAGGGAGAATACGCAGTATTTT	CASSDRENTQYF
TRBV7-7	-	few	TRBJ2-5	TGTGCTAGCGCGGGCAGGGGAGCCGAGACCCAGTACTTC	CASAGRGAETQYF
TRBV10-3	TRBD1	few	TRBJ2-1	TGTGCCAGCGGGAACCTACCGGGACAGGGGATTAATGAGCAGTTCTTC	CASGNLPGQGINEQFF
TRBV7-2	-	few	TRBJ2-7	TGTGCCAGCAGCTTAGCGTTGATGAGGGTTCGCGAGCAGTACTTC	CASSLALMRVREQYF
TRBV7-3	TRBD2	once	TRBJ2-5	TGTGCCAGCAGCTCCCCCGCGGGGGGGCAGGAGACCCAGTACTTC	CASSSPAGGQETQYF
TRBV2	-	-	TRBJ1-5	TGTGCCAGCAGTGAAGAGTGGGCAGGGAATCAGCCCCAGCATTTT	CASSEEWAGNQPQHF
TRBV4-3	TRBD2	few	TRBJ2-1	TGCGCCAGCAGCCAAGAAGTGAGCGGACTAGCGGGGAATGAGCAGTTCTTC	CASSQEVSGLAGNEQFF
TRBV29-1	TRBD1	few	TRBJ2-1	TGCAGCGTTGAGGGACAGGGACAGGGAAATGAGCAGTTCTTC	CSVEGQGQGNEQFF
TRBV29-1	-	-	TRBJ1-2	TGCAGCGTTGATCTGGGTGGAAATGGCTACACCTTC	CSVDLGGNGYTF
TRBV27	TRBD2	-	TRBJ2-3	TGTGCCAGCAGTTTACAGCGGGGGGGCCGAGATACGCAGTATTTT	CASSLQRGGRDTQYF
TRBV28	-	-	TRBJ1-6	TGTGCCAGCAGCTCACCGGGTGCTTATTCACCCCTCCACTTT	CASSSPGAYSPLHF
TRBV5-1	TRBD2	few	TRBJ2-1	TGCGCCAGCAGCTACCCCAGCGGAGCGGGGGGAGAGGTGCAGTTCTTC	CASSYPSGAGGEVQFF
TRBV5-4	-	-	TRBJ1-3	TGTGCCAGCAGCTTGGAATTGGGAAACACCATATATTTT	CASSLELGNTIYF
TRBV11-3	TRBD1	few	TRBJ2-1	TGTGCCAGCAGCTTAGGCAGGGGGAGCCACAATGAGCAGTTCTTC	CASSLGRGSHNEQFF
TRBV7-2	-	-	TRBJ2-7	TGTGCCAGCAGCTTTCAGACGGGGACTTCCTACGAGCAGTACTTC	CASSFQTGTSYEQYF
TRBV18	-	-	TRBJ2-5	TGTGCCAGCTCACGAGGAGAAGAGACCCAGTACTTC	CASSRGEETQYF
TRBV4-3	TRBD1	few	TRBJ2-1	TGCGCCAGCAGCCAAGTCCAGACAGGGTTTAGTGAGCAGTTCTTC	CASSQVQTGFSEQFF
TRBV9	-	few	TRBJ1-5	TGTGCCAGCAGCGTAGATCAGGGTGAAAAGCCCCAGCATTTT	CASSVDQGEKPQHF
TRBV29-1	-	few	TRBJ1-1	TGCAGCGTGCGCAGGGATTTGAACACTGAAGCTTTCTTT	CSVRRDLNTEAFF
TRBV6-6	-	-	TRBJ2-1	TGTGCCAGCAGTCCTACCAACAATGAGCAGTTCTTC	CASSPTNNEQFF
TRBV11-2	-	-	TRBJ1-1	TGTGCCAGCAGCCTCCGAGAGAACACTGAAGCTTTCTTT	CASSLRENTEAFF
TRBV13	-	-	TRBJ1-1	TGTGCCAGCACCCTTTCATTTCGTGCCCCTCCTGAAGCTTTCTTT	CASTLSFRAPPEAFF
TRBV5-6	TRBD2	many	TRBJ2-3	TGTGCCAGCAGCCCTAGCGGGGGGGCGACAGATACGCAGTATTTT	CASSPSGGATDTQYF
TRBV9	TRBD1	-	TRBJ2-3	TGTGCCAGCAGCGTAGAGGCAGGGGGAGATACGCAGTATTTT	CASSVEAGGDTQYF
TRBV2	-	-	TRBJ1-2	TGTGCCAGCTCAGCAGGTTTCTATGGCTACACCTTC	CASSAGFYGYTF
TRBV2	-	-	TRBJ2-3	TGTGCCAGCAGTGATTTCGGCACCAGCACAGATACGCAGTATTTT	CASSDFGTSTDTQYF
TRBV5-1	-	few	TRBJ2-3	TGCGCCAGCAGCGGTGATACGCAGTATTTT	CASSGDTQYF
TRBV7-9	-	few	TRBJ2-7	TGTGCCAGCAGCTTAGGTGCAGGGGACTACGAGCAGTACTTC	CASSLGAGDYEQYF
TRBV19	-	-	TRBJ2-2	TGTGCCAGTAGCCAACCCTGGAACACCGGGGAGCTGTTTTTT	CASSQPWNTGELFF
TRBV11-2	-	few	TRBJ2-3	TGTGCCAGCAGCTTACAGCATCCTACGCAGTATTTT	CASSLQHPTQYF
TRBV30	-	-	TRBJ1-5	TGTGCCTGGAGTTCGGGTAGCAATCAGCCCCAGCATTTT	CAWSSGSNQPQHF
TRBV30	TRBD2	many	TRBJ2-3	TGTGCCTGGAGTGTGACTAGCGTGACAGATACGCAGTATTTT	CAWSVTSVTDTQYF
TRBV4-3	-	-	TRBJ2-3	TGCGCCAGCAGCCAAGATAACGGGGGTTTGGCAGATACGCAGTATTTT	CASSQDNGGLADTQYF
TRBV28	TRBD1	-	TRBJ1-4	TGTGCCAGCAGCACCGCACAGGGGAGTGAAAAACTGTTTTTT	CASSTAQGSEKLFF
TRBV11-1	-	few	TRBJ2-4	TGTGCCAGCAGCCCGGCGGAGAACATTCAGTACTTC	CASSPAENIQYF